Listed below are T cell receptor beta chains from one sample, sequenced in a study of cytomegalovirus exposure and HLA in healthy donors. The method was immunoSEQ multiplex PCR; TCRdb's version includes in-frame clones alone and lacks a portion of them. The table lists some 130,000 clones. The material sequenced was PBMCs. Receptors originate from a woman aged 35 to 49 in good health and CMV-seronegative. CDR3s include the opening cysteine and the closing phenylalanine or tryptophan. Fields, in order: CDR3 length, J gene, D gene, V gene, CDR3 DNA, CDR3 protein. A D gene is named only where the DNA matches it firmly.

>15|TRBJ1-6|.|TRBV28
TGTGCCAGCAGTTTACCGAGGCTCTTAAATTCACCCCTCCACTTT
CASSLPRLLNSPLHF
>14|TRBJ2-3|TRBD2|TRBV9
TGTGCCAGCAGTCCGGGACTAAGCACAGATACGCAGTATTTT
CASSPGLSTDTQYF
>15|TRBJ2-3|.|TRBV5-1
TGCGCCAGCAGCTTGTCAGGGGTGCTCACAGATACGCAGTATTTT
CASSLSGVLTDTQYF
>13|TRBJ1-2|TRBD1|TRBV5-1
TGCGCCAGCACCCGGACAGGGAACGATGGCTACACCTTC
CASTRTGNDGYTF
>14|TRBJ1-2|.|TRBV29-1
TGCAGCGTTGGGTCAGGGTATAGTTGGTATGGCTACACCTTC
CSVGSGYSWYGYTF
>17|TRBJ1-6|.|TRBV25-1
TGTGCCAGCAGTGACCGCCACCTCAACCCCTACCATTCACCCCTCCACTTT
CASSDRHLNPYHSPLHF
>17|TRBJ1-6|TRBD1|TRBV5-8
TGTGCCAGCAGCTTTGAGGGGGCCTCGTCCTATAATTCACCCCTCCACTTT
CASSFEGASSYNSPLHF
>16|TRBJ2-2|TRBD1|TRBV4-3
TGCGCCAGCAGCCAAGGGCAGGGGGCTTCCACCGGGGAGCTGTTTTTT
CASSQGQGASTGELFF
>16|TRBJ1-6|.|TRBV28
TGTGCCAGCAGTTTTCTGGCAGGGCCTTTTAATTCACCCCTCCACTTT
CASSFLAGPFNSPLHF
>16|TRBJ1-2|TRBD1|TRBV7-2
TGTGCCAGCAGCTTAACGTGGGACAGGAGTAACTATGGCTACACCTTC
CASSLTWDRSNYGYTF
>14|TRBJ1-6|TRBD1|TRBV19
TGTGCCAGTAAGACCGGGACAGATAATTCACCCCTCCACTTT
CASKTGTDNSPLHF
>16|TRBJ2-3|TRBD2|TRBV19
TGTGCCAGTAGTATAGGGAGGACTAGCGGGGTCGATACGCAGTATTTT
CASSIGRTSGVDTQYF
>14|TRBJ1-2|.|TRBV6-5
TGTGCCAGCAGCAAACGGGGTGCGAACTATGGCTACACCTTC
CASSKRGANYGYTF
>15|TRBJ2-7|TRBD1|TRBV7-2
TGTGCCAGCAGCTTAGTGGGACAGGTATCCTACGAGCAGTACTTC
CASSLVGQVSYEQYF
>13|TRBJ1-5|.|TRBV19
TGTGCCAGTAGTATAATGAGGGATCAGCCCCAGCATTTT
CASSIMRDQPQHF
>16|TRBJ2-1|TRBD2|TRBV5-1
TGCGCCAGCAGCTTTTTATGGCTAGCGGGGGGGAATGAGCAGTTCTTC
CASSFLWLAGGNEQFF
>16|TRBJ1-3|.|TRBV10-1
TGCGCCAGCAGTGGAGGAAGGTTCTGCTCTGGAAACACCATATATTTT
CASSGGRFCSGNTIYF
>15|TRBJ2-1|TRBD1|TRBV7-2
TGTGCCAGCAGCATCGGGACAGCTTCCTACAATGAGCAGTTCTTC
CASSIGTASYNEQFF
>15|TRBJ2-7|TRBD1|TRBV29-1
TGCAGCGTTGAAGTTCAGGACAGGGGACCTTACGAGCAGTACTTC
CSVEVQDRGPYEQYF
>12|TRBJ1-4|.|TRBV7-2
TGTGCCAGCAGCCCATCGGGGGAAAAACTGTTTTTT
CASSPSGEKLFF
>17|TRBJ1-3|TRBD1|TRBV28
TGTGCCAGCAGCGTAGGGTATGGAGGGGGCGCTGGAAACACCATATATTTT
CASSVGYGGGAGNTIYF
>18|TRBJ2-2|TRBD2|TRBV7-6
TGTGCCAGCAGCTCCCGGGGACTAGCGGGGGCGAACACCGGGGAGCTGTTTTTT
CASSSRGLAGANTGELFF
>14|TRBJ1-1|TRBD1|TRBV11-2
TGTGCCAGCAGCCCCTCGACAGGGGCGTTCCCGGCTTTCTTT
CASSPSTGAFPAFF
>13|TRBJ2-5|.|TRBV7-2
TGTGCCAGCAGCTTAGTGGCAGAAGAGACCCAGTACTTC
CASSLVAEETQYF
>16|TRBJ1-4|TRBD1|TRBV5-1
TGCGCCAGCAGAGGGACAGGGGGCGCGGGAAATGAAAAACTGTTTTTT
CASRGTGGAGNEKLFF
>16|TRBJ1-3|TRBD1|TRBV14
TGTGCCAGCAGCCGCCCGGGGACAGTATCAGGAAACACCATATATTTT
CASSRPGTVSGNTIYF
>14|TRBJ2-2|TRBD1|TRBV4-3
TGCGCCAGCAGCCAGGACAGGGAGGCCGGGGAGCTGTTTTTT
CASSQDREAGELFF
>16|TRBJ2-6|.|TRBV25-1
TGTGCCAGCACCCATCGTACGGGCTCTGGGGCCAACGTCCTGACTTTC
CASTHRTGSGANVLTF
>15|TRBJ1-6|TRBD1|TRBV5-1
TGCGCCAGCAGCTTAGGACAGGGGGCGAATTCACCCCTCCACTTT
CASSLGQGANSPLHF
>15|TRBJ1-2|TRBD1|TRBV27
TGTGCCAGCAGTTTATGGGGACAGGGGGCGGATGGCTACACCTTC
CASSLWGQGADGYTF
>16|TRBJ2-3|TRBD2|TRBV15
TGTGCCACCAGCAGAGGTGGCGGGGGGGCTAAAGATACGCAGTATTTT
CATSRGGGGAKDTQYF
>15|TRBJ1-2|TRBD1|TRBV6-1
TGTGCCAGCAGTGGACCGGGACAGAGTAACTATGGCTACACCTTC
CASSGPGQSNYGYTF
>17|TRBJ2-3|TRBD1|TRBV27
TGTGCCAGCAGTTCACTCGGACAGGGGGGATCCACAGATACGCAGTATTTT
CASSSLGQGGSTDTQYF
>15|TRBJ1-5|.|TRBV6-5
TGTGCCAGCAGCCGCGGGGCGGCTTCCGATCAGCCCCAGCATTTT
CASSRGAASDQPQHF
>16|TRBJ2-7|TRBD2|TRBV4-2
TGTGCCAGCAGCCAATCGGGACTAGCGGGGGTAAGGGAGCAGTACTTC
CASSQSGLAGVREQYF
>16|TRBJ2-3|.|TRBV19
TGTGCCAGTAGTATTTCAGGGGCCCTATTCACAGATACGCAGTATTTT
CASSISGALFTDTQYF
>15|TRBJ1-5|.|TRBV19
TGTGCCAGTAGTGACGGGACATTTAGCAATCAGCCCCAGCATTTT
CASSDGTFSNQPQHF
>15|TRBJ1-2|TRBD1|TRBV19
TGTGCCAGTAGTGTCGGACAGGGGTCTTACTATGGCTACACCTTC
CASSVGQGSYYGYTF
>15|TRBJ1-4|.|TRBV7-9
TGTGCCAGCAGCCCGGTGGGAGGGGCGAAGGAAAAACTGTTTTTT
CASSPVGGAKEKLFF
>17|TRBJ1-1|.|TRBV4-1
TGCGCCAGCAGCCAAGACCACGGGTCAGCCTGGAACACTGAAGCTTTCTTT
CASSQDHGSAWNTEAFF
>15|TRBJ2-3|TRBD1|TRBV23-1
TGCGCCAGCAGTCACCCGACAGGGGGCGGAGATACGCAGTATTTT
CASSHPTGGGDTQYF
>15|TRBJ2-1|.|TRBV6-5
TGTGCCAGCAGTTCCCCTTATCTTATCTACAATGAGCAGTTCTTC
CASSSPYLIYNEQFF
>18|TRBJ1-2|.|TRBV12-2
TGTGCAAGTCGCTTATCCTGGGACAGACATAACCTTAACTATGGCTACACCTTC
CASRLSWDRHNLNYGYTF
>14|TRBJ1-2|.|TRBV6-1
TGTGCCAGCAGTGAAGGGACAGACAACTATGGCTACACCTTC
CASSEGTDNYGYTF
>19|TRBJ2-5|.|TRBV7-2
TGTGCCAGCAGCCTAGACACTTCTCGGCAAGCGGTGTACCAAGAGACCCAGTACTTC
CASSLDTSRQAVYQETQYF
>17|TRBJ2-2|TRBD2|TRBV7-9
TGTGCCAGCAGCCCTCTGCGGGGGGGCAGGAACACCGGGGAGCTGTTTTTT
CASSPLRGGRNTGELFF